This T cell receptor beta chain comes out of a study of T cell responses to AZD1222 COVID-19 vaccine. General study findings and limits: The peak T cell response came first, and repertoires were sampled only after it. There were mostly white British donors and more females than males, and clonal diversity was possibly underestimated. Elevations in Spike-specific TCR breadth and depth followed administration of two AZD1222 doses.

Concerning this clone itself: Antigen unknown.

TCRdb keeps only in-frame clones here, not all; method: immunoSEQ multiplex PCR. This sample yields approximately 110,000 clones, of which more than 75% are seen a single time; around a tenth belongs to the top ten. This CDR3 is 11 amino acids long. Trimming removed 5 bases from V and 6 bases from J, with 10 bases in between. Germline V gene data show CDR1 as DFQATT and CDR2 as SNEGSKA (reference sequence). The rearrangement uses TRBV20-1 and TRBJ1-2, with D unclear. This clonotype originated in an adult in good health. Sequenced material: peripheral blood, taken on day 0 of AZD1222 vaccination. CDR3 loop: CSAERTDGYTF. The CDR3, as DNA: TGCAGTGCTGAGAGGACGGATGGCTACACCTTC.